These 26 T cell receptor beta chains were all obtained from the same sample, sequenced in a study of T cell responses to AZD1222 COVID-19 vaccine. This table comes from immunoSEQ multiplex PCR, and its TCRdb copy is limited to in-frame clones, with some not included. The profile shows 75,000 to 95,000 clones, approximately 90% of them singletons. Sample: peripheral blood, taken 28 days after the second AZD1222 dose. All receptors derive from an adult who received the AZD1222 COVID-19 vaccine.

V gene TRBV12-3 or TRBV12-4 combines with J gene TRBJ2-7; D is possibly TRBD1 or TRBD2 (6 bases each). V gave up 4 bases and J gave up 10 bases, with 14 bases separating them. The CDR3 has 12 amino acids. The CDR3 reads CASSSPGGHQYF. Here the CDR3 DNA reads TGTGCCAGCAGTTCCCCCGGGGGCCACCAGTACTTC.

The chain has TRBV27 and TRBJ2-3; D perhaps matches TRBD2 (5 bases). Germline loops: CDR1 MNHEY, CDR2 SMNVEV (reference sequence). With 3 bases removed from V and 6 bases from J, the gap between germline ends came to 13 bases. This CDR3 spans 14 amino acids. The CDR3 sequence is CASSFLQTGDTQYF. The CDR3 region has the DNA TGTGCCAGCAGTTTTTTACAGACGGGGGATACGCAGTATTTT.

This clone was detected once. The gene calls are TRBV28 and TRBJ2-7, with 9 nucleotides matching TRBD1. CDR1 is MDHEN and CDR2 is SYDVKM in the germline V gene. The CDR3 totals 13 residues. With V trimmed by 3 bases and J by 5 bases, 2 bases remained unmatched. Here the CDR3 reads CASSFGTGNEQYF. Written as DNA, the CDR3 is TGTGCCAGCAGTTTCGGGACAGGGAACGAGCAGTACTTC. The variable domain in full, completed from reference TRBV28 and TRBJ2-7, reads DVKVTQSSRYLVKRTGEKVFLECVQDMDHENMFWYRQDPGLGLRLIYFSYDVKMKEKGDIPEGYSVSREKKERFSLILESASTNQTSMYLCASSFGTGNEQYFGPGTRLTVT.

J is TRBJ2-5 and V is TRBV28, with D perhaps TRBD2 (6 bases). The germline V gene has CDR1 MDHEN and CDR2 SYDVKM. The CDR3 covers 15 residues. Trimming shortened V by 5 bases and J by 5 bases, and 18 bases separated the two germline ends. The CDR3 loop reads CASSDSRRAGETQYF. The CDR3 DNA reads as TGTGCCAGCAGTGACTCCCGCAGGGCGGGGGAGACCCAGTACTTC.

The chain carries TRBV9 and TRBJ2-3; 9 bases map to TRBD2. Trimming removed 0 bases from V and 3 bases from J; junction bases left unmatched: 5. The germline V gene has CDR1 SGDLS and CDR2 YYNGEE. The CDR3 covers 16 residues. CDR3 sequence: CASSVGGRVWTDTQYF. The CDR3 DNA follows: TGTGCCAGCAGCGTAGGCGGGAGGGTCTGGACAGATACGCAGTATTTT.

J is TRBJ2-7 and V is TRBV5-1; 11 nucleotides agree with TRBD1. This CDR3 has 15 amino acids. After removal of 4 bases from V and 3 bases from J, the junction contained 6 bases not matched to a gene. CDR1 is SGHRS, CDR2 YFSETQ, per germline. The CDR3 DNA follows: TGCGCCAGCAGCGACCGGGACAGGGGGTTCTACGAGCAGTACTTC. Translated, it gives CASSDRDRGFYEQYF.

This sequence joins TRBV7-9 and TRBJ2-7; unclear D gene. Per germline, CDR1 SEHNR and CDR2 FQNEAQ (reference sequence). The ends were cut back, 5 bases at V and 2 bases at J, with 7 bases in the middle. CDR3 size: 12 residues. DNA of the CDR3: TGTGCCAGCAGCGCTGAAGCCTACGAGCAGTACTTC. This gives the protein CASSAEAYEQYF. Supplemented by reference TRBV7-9 and TRBJ2-7, the full variable domain reads DTGVSQNPRHKITKRGQNVTFRCDPISEHNRLYWYRQTLGQGPEFLTYFQNEAQLEKSRLLSDRFSAERPKGSFSTLEIQRTEQGDSAMYLCASSAEAYEQYFGPGTRLTVT.

J is TRBJ1-1 and V is TRBV28; D is ambiguous. CDR1 is MDHEN, CDR2 SYDVKM, per germline. V lost 3 bases to trimming and J lost 3 bases, with 11 bases between them. The CDR3 loop spans 14 amino acids. CDR3 sequence reads: CASSFGVSYTEAFF. CDR3 DNA sequence: TGTGCCAGCAGTTTCGGGGTGTCGTACACTGAAGCTTTCTTT.

The chain joins TRBV29-1 to TRBJ2-3, with a possible D match to TRBD2 (6 bases). The CDR3 is made up of 14 amino acids. The germline V and J ends were trimmed by 1 base and 4 bases, with 12 bases remaining between them. Per the germline V gene, CDR1 is SQVTM and CDR2 is ANQGSEA. The CDR3, as DNA: TGCAGCGTTGAAGGGAGGGTGCTCTCAGATACGCAGTATTTT. This translates into CSVEGRVLSDTQYF.

The gene calls are TRBV27 and TRBJ2-3; TRBD1 might be the D (6 bases). V was shortened by 5 bases and J by 7 bases, with 19 bases between the two germline ends. The CDR3 is 15 amino acids. Per the germline V gene, CDR1 is MNHEY and CDR2 is SMNVEV (reference sequence). CDR3 sequence reads: CASSALGAAKHTQYF. The CDR3 bases are TGTGCCAGCAGTGCTCTGGGGGCAGCTAAACATACGCAGTATTTT.

The chain recombines TRBV9 with TRBJ2-3; D possibly corresponds to TRBD2 (5 bases). This CDR3 has 15 residues. CDR1 is SGDLS and CDR2 is YYNGEE in the germline V gene. V shed 0 bases and J shed 2 bases, with 10 bases lying between them. This chain's CDR3 is CASSVEAGLTDTQYF. The CDR3 region has the DNA TGTGCCAGCAGCGTAGAGGCGGGTCTCACAGATACGCAGTATTTT.

This chain uses TRBV28 with TRBJ2-2, with no clear D. Trimming took 4 bases from V and 6 from J, leaving 12 bases between them. The V gene's germline CDR1 is MDHEN and CDR2 SYDVKM. CDR3 length equals 14 residues. CDR3 in amino acids: CASSSLSMSGELFF. The CDR3 DNA reads TGTGCCAGCAGTTCCTTAAGTATGTCCGGGGAGCTGTTTTTT.

The CDR3 protein is CATSIGYSNQPQHF. The CDR3 DNA follows: TGTGCCACCAGCATAGGCTATAGCAATCAGCCCCAGCATTTT. The rearrangement uses TRBV15 and TRBJ1-5, with D unclear. V was clipped by 4 bases and J by 0 bases, with 7 bases between them. The CDR3 sequence is 14 residues long. Germline V gives CDR1 LNHNV, CDR2 YYDKDF (reference sequence).

The chain links TRBV7-9 to TRBJ1-4; TRBD1 might be the D (5 bases). Germline V CDR1 and CDR2: SEHNR, FQNEAQ (reference sequence). V was pared by 4 bases and J by 4 bases, with 16 bases between. This CDR3 spans 16 amino acids. Here the CDR3 reads CASSSKGTDDNEKLFF. CDR3 nucleotide sequence: TGTGCCAGCAGCTCTAAAGGGACGGATGATAATGAAAAACTGTTTTTT.

This chain uses TRBV27 with TRBJ2-1, with 12 positions matching TRBD2. V lost 4 bases to trimming and J lost 4 bases; unmatched junction nucleotides: 11. Germline V gene lookup returns CDR1 MNHEY and CDR2 SMNVEV (reference sequence). This CDR3 contains 18 residues. Here the CDR3 reads CASSSHRTGTSGYNEQFF. CDR3 nucleotides: TGTGCCAGCAGTTCACATAGGACCGGGACTAGCGGGTACAATGAGCAGTTCTTC.

This clone was recorded at least ten times. The chain links TRBV19 to TRBJ1-5; D gene unclear. The ends were cut back, 2 bases at V and 7 bases at J, with 12 bases in the middle. The CDR3 is 14 residues long. CDR1 LNHDA and CDR2 SQIVND come from the germline V gene (reference sequence). The chain's CDR3 is CASSISGYGQPQHF. The CDR3 DNA reads as TGTGCCAGTAGTATATCGGGGTACGGACAGCCCCAGCATTTT.

The chain employs TRBV4-1 and TRBJ2-7; D could derive from TRBD1 or TRBD2 (5 bases each). CDR3 size: 16 residues. The V end was cut by 1 base, the J end by 3 bases, with 16 bases between. Germline V CDR1 and CDR2: MGHRA, YSYEKL. The CDR3, as DNA: TGCGCCAGCAGCCAAGCCATAGGGACGGGAATCTACGAGCAGTACTTC. Protein sequence: CASSQAIGTGIYEQYF.

V and J are TRBV5-1 and TRBJ1-6, with a weak D call TRBD1 (6 bases). CDR3 size: 16 residues. V was clipped by 2 bases and J by 3 bases, with 12 bases between them. Germline V gene data show CDR1 as SGHRS and CDR2 as YFSETQ. The CDR3 DNA reads as TGCGCCAGCAGCTTAGGAGGACAGTTCTATAATTCACCCCTCCACTTT. This encodes CASSLGGQFYNSPLHF.

The table lists this clone with a count of one. The chain combines TRBV7-9 with TRBJ2-7; tentatively, D is TRBD1 or TRBD2 (5 bases each). The CDR3 spans 16 residues. V was shortened by 5 bases and J by 3 bases, with 20 bases between the two germline ends. Germline V lookup: CDR1 SEHNR, CDR2 FQNEAQ (reference sequence). The CDR3 DNA reads TGTGCCAGCAGCCCCAACCCGGGACGCCCCCTCTACGAGCAGTACTTC. Protein: CASSPNPGRPLYEQYF.

The rearrangement links TRBV28 to TRBJ1-1; D is ambiguous. The length of the CDR3 is 14 residues. V shed 3 bases and J shed 1 base, with 9 bases lying between them. CDR1 is MDHEN and CDR2 is SYDVKM in the germline V gene. CDR3 amino acids: CASSFRTENTEAFF. The CDR3 DNA follows: TGTGCCAGCAGTTTTAGGACGGAGAACACTGAAGCTTTCTTT. Together with reference TRBV28 and TRBJ1-1, the CDR3 gives the full variable domain: DVKVTQSSRYLVKRTGEKVFLECVQDMDHENMFWYRQDPGLGLRLIYFSYDVKMKEKGDIPEGYSVSREKKERFSLILESASTNQTSMYLCASSFRTENTEAFFGQGTRLTVV.

The V gene is TRBV5-1, the J gene TRBJ2-7; D unresolved. The V and J ends lost 3 bases and 2 bases respectively, with 15 bases between them. The germline gives CDR1 SGHRS, CDR2 YFSETQ. The CDR3 consists of 15 residues. DNA of the CDR3: TGCGCCAGCAGCTACACTTCCCTGACACCCTACGAGCAGTACTTC. It is translated as CASSYTSLTPYEQYF. Full variable domain (outside the CDR3, taken from reference TRBV5-1 and TRBJ2-7): KAGVTQTPRYLIKTRGQQVTLSCSPISGHRSVSWYQQTPGQGLQFLFEYFSETQRNKGNFPGRFSGRQFSNSRSEMNVSTLELGDSALYLCASSYTSLTPYEQYFGPGTRLTVT.

The chain links TRBV28 to TRBJ2-7; D may be TRBD2 (6 bases). V was trimmed by 5 bases and J by 1 base, leaving 18 bases between them. Germline V CDR1 and CDR2: MDHEN, SYDVKM. The CDR3 totals 16 residues. As DNA, the CDR3 is TGTGCCAGCAGTATCCAGTCGCAGGGAGGTTCCTACGAGCAGTACTTC. As protein: CASSIQSQGGSYEQYF.

The rearrangement joins TRBV10-3 to TRBJ2-3; 8 bases agree with TRBD2. From germline, CDR1 is ENHRY and CDR2 SYGVKD. After removal of 3 bases from V and 1 base from J, the junction contained 9 bases not matched to a gene. This CDR3 has 17 amino acids. In DNA form, the CDR3 reads TGTGCCATCAGTGAACTCGGGGGACTAGGGGGCACAGATACGCAGTATTTT. It is translated as CAISELGGLGGTDTQYF.

The chain joins TRBV11-2 to TRBJ1-5; D remains unclear. CDR1 SGHAT and CDR2 FQNNGV come from the germline V gene. The V and J ends lost 0 bases and 9 bases respectively, with 12 bases between them. The CDR3 is made up of 14 amino acids. CDR3 nucleotides: TGTGCCAGCAGCTTAGAGACGGGCTCTGCGCCCCAGCATTTT. Translation: CASSLETGSAPQHF.

The V gene is TRBV5-1, the J gene TRBJ1-2, with D unresolved. The germline gives CDR1 SGHRS, CDR2 YFSETQ. CDR3 size: 12 residues. The germline V and J ends were trimmed by 4 bases and 4 bases, with 8 bases remaining between them. As DNA, the CDR3 is TGCGCCAGCAGCCTCACGTTCTATGGCTACACCTTC. It is translated as CASSLTFYGYTF.

This rearrangement joins TRBV7-9 to TRBJ2-2; 11 positions match TRBD2. CDR3 size: 17 residues. Germline trimming cut 5 bases from V and 7 bases from J; bases unmatched to any gene: 12. The germline V gene encodes CDR1 SEHNR and CDR2 FQNEAQ (reference sequence). CDR3 in amino acids: CASSPWVTSGRGGELFF. In nucleotides, the CDR3 is TGTGCCAGCAGCCCCTGGGTAACTAGCGGGAGAGGCGGGGAGCTGTTTTTT.